This T cell receptor (beta chain) was sequenced in a study of shared T cell receptors in the human thymus. The V gene lost 6 bases and the J gene lost 3 bases, with 9 bases spanning the gap. CDR3 length: 13 amino acids. Germline values: CDR1 MNHNS, CDR2 SASEGT. This clone has a single count. The protocol was immunoSEQ multiplex PCR, while the TCRdb copy is restricted to in-frame clones and leaves out a portion. The sample has more than 550,000 clones; 70% to 90% are singletons. These data were also reused for a study on human thymus T cells. In that study: Resected material from corrective heart surgery provided the thymus tissue analysed.

This TCR was sampled from a girl under two years old with a congenital heart defect. This chain joins TRBV6-1 and TRBJ1-5; D may be TRBD1 (5 bases). The source material was thymocytes. The CDR3 bases are TGTGCCAGCAGGGGGGGGAACAATCAGCCCCAGCATTTT. Its protein product is CASRGGNNQPQHF.